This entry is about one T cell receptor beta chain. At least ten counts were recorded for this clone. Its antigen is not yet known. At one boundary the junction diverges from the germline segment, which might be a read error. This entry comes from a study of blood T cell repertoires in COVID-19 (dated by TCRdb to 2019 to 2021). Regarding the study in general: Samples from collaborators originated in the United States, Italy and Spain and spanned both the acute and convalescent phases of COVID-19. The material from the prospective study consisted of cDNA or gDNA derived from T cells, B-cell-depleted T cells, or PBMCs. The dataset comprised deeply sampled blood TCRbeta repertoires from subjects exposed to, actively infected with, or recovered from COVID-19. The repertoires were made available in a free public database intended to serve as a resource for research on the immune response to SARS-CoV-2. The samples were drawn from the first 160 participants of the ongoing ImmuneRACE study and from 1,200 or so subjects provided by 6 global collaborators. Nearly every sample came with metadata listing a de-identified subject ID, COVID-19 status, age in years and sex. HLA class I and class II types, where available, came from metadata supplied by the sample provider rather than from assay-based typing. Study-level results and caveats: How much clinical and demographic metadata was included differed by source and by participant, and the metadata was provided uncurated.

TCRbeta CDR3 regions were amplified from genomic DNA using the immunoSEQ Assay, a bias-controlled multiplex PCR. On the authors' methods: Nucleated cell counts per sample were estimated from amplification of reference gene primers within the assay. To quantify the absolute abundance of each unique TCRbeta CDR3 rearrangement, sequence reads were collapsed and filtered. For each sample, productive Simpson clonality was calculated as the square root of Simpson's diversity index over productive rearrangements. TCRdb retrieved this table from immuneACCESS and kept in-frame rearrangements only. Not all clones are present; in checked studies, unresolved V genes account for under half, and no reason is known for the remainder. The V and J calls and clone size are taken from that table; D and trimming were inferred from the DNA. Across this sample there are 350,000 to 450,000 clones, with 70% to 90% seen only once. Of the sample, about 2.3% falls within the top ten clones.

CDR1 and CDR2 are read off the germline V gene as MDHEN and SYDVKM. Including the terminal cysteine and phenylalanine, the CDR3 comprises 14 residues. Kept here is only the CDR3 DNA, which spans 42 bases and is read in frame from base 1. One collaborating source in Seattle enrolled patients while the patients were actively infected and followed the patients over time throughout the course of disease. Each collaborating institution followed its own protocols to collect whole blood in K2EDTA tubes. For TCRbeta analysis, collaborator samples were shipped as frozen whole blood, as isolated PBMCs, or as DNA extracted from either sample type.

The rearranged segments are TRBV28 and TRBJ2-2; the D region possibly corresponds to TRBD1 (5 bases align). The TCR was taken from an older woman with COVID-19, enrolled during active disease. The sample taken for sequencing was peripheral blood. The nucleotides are TGTGCCAGCAGCTCCCACAGGAACGCCGGGGAGCTGTTTTTT. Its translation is CASSSHRNAGELFF.